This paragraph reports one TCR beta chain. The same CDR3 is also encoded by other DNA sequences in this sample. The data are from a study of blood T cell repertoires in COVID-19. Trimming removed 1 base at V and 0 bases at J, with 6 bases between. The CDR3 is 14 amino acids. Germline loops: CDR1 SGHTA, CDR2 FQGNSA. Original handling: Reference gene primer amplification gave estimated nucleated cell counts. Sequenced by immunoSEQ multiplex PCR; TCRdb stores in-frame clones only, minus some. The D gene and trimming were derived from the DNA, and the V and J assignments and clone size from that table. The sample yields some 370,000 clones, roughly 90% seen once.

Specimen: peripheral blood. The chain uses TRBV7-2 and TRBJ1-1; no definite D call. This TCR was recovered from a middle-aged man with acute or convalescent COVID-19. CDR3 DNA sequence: TGTGCCAGCAGCTTAGATACGGTGAACACTGAAGCTTTCTTT. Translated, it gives CASSLDTVNTEAFF.